What follows is one T cell receptor beta chain and its context. The sample is drawn from a study of shared clonotypes between healthy human individuals. Germline loops: CDR1 MNHEY, CDR2 SMNVEV (reference sequence). After removal of 8 bases from V and 6 bases from J, the junction contained 4 bases not matched to a gene. The length of the CDR3 is 13 residues. This table comes from immunoSEQ multiplex PCR, and its TCRdb copy is limited to in-frame clones, with some not included. The table includes 400,000 to 600,000 clones, about 80% detected once. The sample taken for sequencing was PBMCs. The source of this sequence is a woman in her thirties or forties in good health. Some clones in this sample may be carry-over from other donors' samples. The chain has TRBV27 and TRBJ2-7; 13 bases are a match to TRBD2. The CDR3 DNA reads TGTGCCAGCGGACTAGCGGGAGTGTCCGAGCAGTACTTC. This translates into CASGLAGVSEQYF.